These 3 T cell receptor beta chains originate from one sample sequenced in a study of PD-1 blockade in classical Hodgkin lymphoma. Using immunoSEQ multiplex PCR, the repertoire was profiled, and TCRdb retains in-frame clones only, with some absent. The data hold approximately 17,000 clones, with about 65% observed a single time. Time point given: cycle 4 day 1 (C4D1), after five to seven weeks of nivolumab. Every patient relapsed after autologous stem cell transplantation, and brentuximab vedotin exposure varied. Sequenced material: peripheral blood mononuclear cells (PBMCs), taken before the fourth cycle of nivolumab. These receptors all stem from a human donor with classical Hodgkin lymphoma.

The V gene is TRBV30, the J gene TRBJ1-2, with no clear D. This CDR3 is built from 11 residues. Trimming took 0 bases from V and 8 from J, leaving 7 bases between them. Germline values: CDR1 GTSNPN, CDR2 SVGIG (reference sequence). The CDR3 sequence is CAWSVEWGYTF. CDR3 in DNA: TGTGCCTGGAGTGTAGAATGGGGCTACACCTTC.

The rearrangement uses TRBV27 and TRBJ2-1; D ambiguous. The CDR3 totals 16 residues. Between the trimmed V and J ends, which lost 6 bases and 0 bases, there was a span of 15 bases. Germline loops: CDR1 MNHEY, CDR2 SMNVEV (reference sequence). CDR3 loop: CASSPLSLPSYNEQFF. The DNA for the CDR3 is TGTGCCAGCAGCCCTCTTTCCCTTCCCTCCTACAATGAGCAGTTCTTC.

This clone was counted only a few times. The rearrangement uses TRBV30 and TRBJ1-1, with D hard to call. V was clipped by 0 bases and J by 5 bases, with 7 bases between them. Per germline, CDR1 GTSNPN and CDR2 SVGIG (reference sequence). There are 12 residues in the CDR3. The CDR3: CAWSVGSTEAFF. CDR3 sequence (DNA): TGTGCCTGGAGTGTTGGGTCAACTGAAGCTTTCTTT.